This paragraph covers one TCR beta chain sequence. The record originates from a study of blood T cell repertoires in COVID-19. Sequenced by immunoSEQ multiplex PCR; TCRdb stores in-frame clones only, minus some. The top ten hold about an eighth of the sample, which has a few hundred thousand clones, approximately 90% seen once. The V gene's germline CDR1 is SGHRS and CDR2 YFSETQ. V lost 0 bases to trimming and J lost 7 bases, with 11 bases between them. The CDR3 is 15 residues long. The V gene is TRBV5-1, the J gene TRBJ1-6, with D unresolved. This receptor was obtained from a woman aged 60-75 years with acute or convalescent COVID-19. Sequences were obtained from peripheral blood. The CDR3 nucleotides are TGCGCCAGCAGCTTGGAACAGCTCCAAAATTCACCCCTCCACTTT. Protein: CASSLEQLQNSPLHF.